The 15 T cell receptor beta chains below come from one sample, sequenced in a study of T cells in Graves' hyperthyroidism and ophthalmopathy. What was amplified from RNA transcripts were TCR beta CDR3 regions. Primed by the HTBI set, a first-round RT-PCR was run on the TCR CDR3. TCRdb analysed the multiplex PCR reads with MiXCR anew, one entry per CDR3 protein. The data hold 450,000 to 600,000 distinct CDR3 sequences, with around 15% observed a single time. The sequencing sample was made of blood. The receptors derive from a woman aged 40-49 years with Graves' hyperthyroidism.

This clonotype was detected ten times or more. The gene calls are TRBV3-1 and TRBJ1-4, with D perhaps matching TRBD1 (5 bases). From germline, CDR1 is LGHDT and CDR2 YNNKEL (reference sequence). The germline V and J ends were trimmed by 3 bases and 2 bases, with 19 bases remaining between them. The length of the CDR3 is 18 residues. In DNA, the CDR3 is TGTGCCAGCAGCCACAGTGATCTGAGGGGTGCGACTAATGAAAAACTGTTTTTT. It encodes CASSHSDLRGATNEKLFF.

This clonotype occurred many times. The J gene is TRBJ2-3, the V gene TRBV5-1; perhaps TRBD2 as D (6 bases). Germline values: CDR1 SGHRS, CDR2 YFSETQ. The V and J ends lost 3 bases and 5 bases respectively, with 7 bases between them. The CDR3 spans 12 residues. CDR3 sequence (DNA): TGCGCCAGCAGCTCGGGACTAGATACGCAGTATTTT. Amino acid sequence: CASSSGLDTQYF.

In this sample, this clonotype turned up many times. This chain uses TRBV20-1 with TRBJ2-7, with D tentatively TRBD2 (5 bases). The germline CDR1 and CDR2 sequences are DFQATT and SNEGSKA (reference sequence). This CDR3 spans 13 amino acids. Trimming removed 6 bases at V and 6 bases at J, with 18 bases between. The CDR3 here is CSAPAAAGFEQYF. In nucleotides, the CDR3 is TGCAGTGCCCCCGCAGCGGCAGGATTCGAGCAGTACTTC.

This clonotype was seen repeatedly, ten times or more. J is TRBJ2-1 and V is TRBV30; TRBD2 agrees at 10 bases. Trimming removed 4 bases from V and 7 bases from J; junction bases left unmatched: 7. The germline gives CDR1 GTSNPN, CDR2 SVGIG (reference sequence). This CDR3 is 14 amino acids long. This chain's CDR3 is CAWTPAGGFNEQFF. For the CDR3, the DNA is TGTGCCTGGACCCCAGCGGGAGGGTTTAATGAGCAGTTCTTC.

This clonotype was observed at least ten times. The chain carries TRBV2 and TRBJ1-2; TRBD1 matches at 10 bases. Looked up from germline, CDR1 is SNHLY and CDR2 is FYNNEI. The CDR3 runs to 14 residues. Germline trimming cut 4 bases from V and 6 bases from J; bases unmatched to any gene: 5. The chain's CDR3 is CASSASGTGDGYTF. The CDR3 DNA sequence: TGTGCCAGCAGTGCTTCCGGGACAGGGGATGGCTACACCTTC.

This clonotype was seen more than once but under ten times. The CDR3 spells CASNKGRYSNQPQHF. The CDR3 bases are TGTGCCAGTAATAAGGGGAGGTATAGCAATCAGCCCCAGCATTTT. This chain links TRBV19 with TRBJ1-5; maybe TRBD1 (5 bases). Germline V gene data show CDR1 as LNHDA and CDR2 as SQIVND (reference sequence). This CDR3 has 15 residues. The V gene lost 7 bases and the J gene lost 0 bases, with 13 bases spanning the gap.

Many counts were recorded for this clonotype. The chain combines TRBV18 with TRBJ2-2; 8 bases agree with TRBD2. V was pared by 2 bases and J by 4 bases, with 3 bases of the junction left unmatched. CDR3 length: 15 residues. Germline assignment: CDR1 KGHSH and CDR2 LQKENI. The CDR3 is CASSPSLAGTGELFF. The DNA for the CDR3 is TGTGCCAGCTCACCAAGTCTAGCGGGCACCGGGGAGCTGTTTTTT.

This clonotype was observed a few times. The J gene is TRBJ1-1, the V gene TRBV10-3; a possible D gene is TRBD1 (5 bases). CDR3 length: 16 residues. The V end lost 3 bases, the J end lost 3 bases, and 17 bases lay between the germline ends. CDR1 and CDR2 (germline): ENHRY, SYGVKD. This CDR3 is CAISDPIAGKDTEAFF. The CDR3 DNA sequence: TGTGCCATCAGTGATCCTATCGCAGGGAAGGACACTGAAGCTTTCTTT.

The chain has TRBV19 and TRBJ2-5, with D tentatively TRBD2 (5 bases). Trimming stripped 1 base from V and 2 bases from J, with 11 bases between. Germline CDR1 reads LNHDA; CDR2 reads SQIVND (reference sequence). This CDR3 has 15 amino acids. The CDR3 coding sequence is TGTGCCAGTAGTATAGGAGACTACAATCAAGAGACCCAGTACTTC. Its translation: CASSIGDYNQETQYF. The complete variable domain, with remaining parts taken from reference TRBV19 and TRBJ2-5, reads DGGITQSPKYLFRKEGQNVTLSCEQNLNHDAMYWYRQDPGQGLRLIYYSQIVNDFQKGDIAEGYSVSREKKESFPLTVTSAQKNPTAFYLCASSIGDYNQETQYFGPGTRLLVL.

This clonotype appeared many times. This chain uses TRBV13 with TRBJ1-4; TRBD1 might be the D (6 bases). Germline V lookup: CDR1 PRHDT, CDR2 FYEKMQ (reference sequence). Trimming took 3 bases from V and 7 from J, leaving 18 bases between them. The CDR3 covers 16 residues. The CDR3 coding sequence is TGTGCCAGCAGCTTTCGGCTACAGGGTATGAGTGAAAAACTGTTTTTT. This sequence encodes CASSFRLQGMSEKLFF.

This clonotype was detected ten times or more. The chain employs TRBV28 and TRBJ2-7; TRBD1 is a possible D gene (6 bases). The CDR3 runs 14 residues. The germline CDR1 and CDR2 sequences are MDHEN and SYDVKM. V was pared by 7 bases and J by 0 bases, with 13 bases between. The CDR3 is CASTGTGSSYEQYF. The CDR3, as DNA: TGTGCCAGCACCGGTACAGGGAGCTCCTACGAGCAGTACTTC.

The sample holds many counts of this clonotype. V is TRBV28 and J is TRBJ2-1; 7 bases align to TRBD2. The V segment lost 4 bases and the J segment 0 bases; nucleotides outside the gene matches: 6. The CDR3 covers 16 residues. Germline-derived CDR1 and CDR2 are MDHEN and SYDVKM. The CDR3 DNA reads TGTGCCAGCAGTTCCCAGCGGGGTCTCTCCTACAATGAGCAGTTCTTC. Translating it yields CASSSQRGLSYNEQFF.

V is TRBV7-9 and J is TRBJ1-2; no clear D gene. Per the germline V gene, CDR1 is SEHNR and CDR2 is FQNEAQ (reference sequence). V gave up 1 base and J gave up 2 bases, with 11 bases separating them. The CDR3 consists of 15 residues. CDR3 protein: CASSLVDQTNYGYTF. The CDR3 DNA follows: TGTGCCAGCAGCTTAGTAGACCAGACAAACTATGGCTACACCTTC.

This clonotype was found many times. CDR3: CASSEVIKGMGYTF. The CDR3 DNA is TGTGCCAGCAGTGAAGTAATCAAGGGGATGGGCTACACCTTC. V is TRBV2 and J is TRBJ1-2; tentative D call: TRBD1 (5 bases). V was pared by 1 base and J by 8 bases, with 14 bases between. CDR3 length: 14 amino acids. The germline V gene encodes CDR1 SNHLY and CDR2 FYNNEI. The whole variable domain, filled in from reference TRBV2 and TRBJ1-2, reads EPEVTQTPSHQVTQMGQEVILRCVPISNHLYFYWYRQILGQKVEFLVSFYNNEISEKSEIFDDQFSVERPDGSNFTLKIRSTKLEDSAMYFCASSEVIKGMGYTFGSGTRLTVV.

This clonotype has a count of ten or more. V usage is TRBV7-9 and J usage is TRBJ2-5, with 10 bases matching TRBD2. CDR3 length: 16 residues. Germline lookup yields CDR1 SEHNR and CDR2 FQNEAQ (reference sequence). J lost 2 bases, V lost 1 base, and 4 bases had no gene match. CDR3 region: CASSLGPAGGQETQYF. CDR3 DNA sequence: TGTGCCAGCAGCTTAGGTCCAGCGGGAGGGCAAGAGACCCAGTACTTC.